The 8 T cell receptor beta chains presented below share a single source sample, sequenced in a study of regulatory T cells in long-lasting Graves disease. Time point: persistent/refractory GD, antithyroid drugs over 5 years with positive TRAb. Making the TCR library involved RNA that had been extracted from PBMCs. HTBI primers from iRepertoire and Arm-PCR of CDR3 regions yielded the TCR beta libraries. TCRdb reanalysed the multiplex PCR reads using MiXCR and keeps one entry per CDR3 protein. Among 350,000 to 500,000 distinct CDR3 sequences, under 25% were seen once, and the ten largest hold 13% to 15%. The sample was peripheral blood mononuclear cells (PBMCs), taken when the disease was refractory, from a patient treated with antithyroid drugs. Receptors were obtained from a female donor with Graves disease.

At least ten counts were recorded for this clonotype. The chain combines TRBV9 with TRBJ1-5; D remains ambiguous. This CDR3 spans 13 amino acids. V was trimmed by 0 bases and J by 5 bases, leaving 6 bases between them. Germline-derived CDR1 and CDR2 are SGDLS and YYNGEE. The CDR3 reads CASSVDWDQPQHF. CDR3 nucleotides: TGTGCCAGCAGCGTAGATTGGGATCAGCCCCAGCATTTT.

This clonotype was detected many times. V usage is TRBV10-3 and J usage is TRBJ2-7, with 7 bases fitting TRBD1. Germline CDR1 ENHRY, CDR2 SYGVKD. The CDR3 totals 15 residues. The ends lost 0 bases at V and 6 bases at J; junction bases unmatched: 8. CDR3 DNA: TGTGCCATCAGTGAGTCCGGACAGGTTAGGGGCGAGCAGTACTTC. Translating it yields CAISESGQVRGEQYF.

This clonotype was seen repeatedly, ten times or more. V is TRBV6-1 and J is TRBJ2-7; 10 bases agree with TRBD1. The V gene end was trimmed by 6 bases and the J gene end by 4 bases; junction bases not matched to a gene: 6. The germline gives CDR1 MNHNS, CDR2 SASEGT. CDR3 length equals 14 residues. The CDR3: CASRPTGGLYEQYF. The DNA of the CDR3 is TGTGCCAGCAGGCCGACAGGGGGCTTGTACGAGCAGTACTTC.

This clonotype showed up many times. V and J are TRBV15 and TRBJ2-2; D could derive from TRBD1 or TRBD2 (5 bases each). CDR1 and CDR2 from the germline V gene are LNHNV and YYDKDF (reference sequence). The V and J ends lost 10 bases and 1 base respectively, with 13 bases between them. The length of the CDR3 is 14 residues. CDR3 DNA sequence: TGTGCCATTCCGGGGCAGGAGAACACCGGGGAGCTGTTTTTT. It is translated as CAIPGQENTGELFF.

This clonotype was seen at least ten times. This chain joins TRBV28 and TRBJ2-3, with 11 positions matching TRBD2. Germline V gene sequence: CDR1 MDHEN, CDR2 SYDVKM. Trimming took 6 bases from V and 2 from J; bases not matched to a gene: 4. CDR3 length: 15 residues. Written as DNA, the CDR3 is TGTGCCAGCAGGCTGACTAGCGGGAACACAGATACGCAGTATTTT. Encoded protein: CASRLTSGNTDTQYF.

V usage is TRBV4-1 and J usage is TRBJ2-5, with D unresolved. This CDR3 is built from 15 residues. Germline assignment: CDR1 MGHRA and CDR2 YSYEKL. V was pared by 4 bases and J by 3 bases, with 15 bases between. DNA for the CDR3: TGCGCCAGCAGCCGTCTGGTCGGGCCAGAAGAGACCCAGTACTTC. Translating it yields CASSRLVGPEETQYF.

Remarks on this clonotype: This may be a read error, as it is one base from a much larger clone. The V call is TRBV6-5, the J call TRBJ2-5; no clear D. The CDR3 runs to 16 residues. V lost 0 bases to trimming and J lost 5 bases, with 16 bases between them. Germline V lookup: CDR1 MNHEY, CDR2 SVGAGI. The CDR3 sequence: CASSYSGLTPKETQYF. The CDR3 DNA follows: TGTGCCAGCAGTTACTCCGGGCTGACTCCTAAGGAGACCCAGTACTTC.

A few counts support this clonotype. V is TRBV10-3 and J is TRBJ2-2, with 9 positions matching TRBD2. The ends lost 4 bases at V and 7 bases at J; junction bases unmatched: 7. This CDR3 region has 15 residues. Germline CDR1 reads ENHRY; CDR2 reads SYGVKD. The CDR3 sequence: CAISGAGGAHGELFF. CDR3 bases: TGTGCCATCAGTGGAGCGGGAGGCGCCCACGGGGAGCTGTTTTTT.